These 17 T cell receptor beta chains share one sample of origin, sequenced in a study of T cell responses to AZD1222 COVID-19 vaccine. Sequencing was performed with immunoSEQ multiplex PCR; in TCRdb, only in-frame clones are kept and a portion is missing. The data hold about 170,000 clones, with roughly 87% observed a single time. The sample here was peripheral blood, taken on day 0 of AZD1222 vaccination. The receptors here all came from an adult in good health.

On this clone: At the DNA level, this CDR3 is encoded by other sequences in the same sample as well. The chain is built from TRBV19 and TRBJ1-1, with unresolved D. Germline loops: CDR1 LNHDA, CDR2 SQIVND (reference sequence). There are 13 residues in the CDR3. V gave up 6 bases and J gave up 1 base, with 9 bases separating them. For the CDR3, the DNA is TGTGCCAGTAGCCTCCAGGCGAACACTGAAGCTTTCTTT. Its translation is CASSLQANTEAFF.

The rearrangement joins TRBV29-1 to TRBJ1-2; D may be TRBD1 (6 bases). The CDR3 length is 12 residues. CDR1 is SQVTM and CDR2 is ANQGSEA in the germline V gene. Trimming pared 6 bases from V and 2 bases from J, leaving 10 bases between. The CDR3 coding sequence is TGCAGCGTGTGGGGGGCGAACTATGGCTACACCTTC. Encoded protein: CSVWGANYGYTF.

This sequence joins TRBV7-2 and TRBJ2-1; D is undetermined. Trimming removed 6 bases from V and 9 bases from J, with 9 bases in between. This CDR3 spans 11 amino acids. Germline CDR1 reads SGHTA; CDR2 reads FQGNSA. The CDR3 spells CASRQVGEQFF. The CDR3 nucleotides are TGTGCCAGCAGGCAAGTCGGTGAGCAGTTCTTC.

This clone was seen only once. This chain connects TRBV5-1 to TRBJ1-1; no definite D call. CDR3 length: 13 amino acids. Germline V gives CDR1 SGHRS, CDR2 YFSETQ. Trimming pared 4 bases from V and 1 base from J, leaving 8 bases between. CDR3 sequence: CASSRTENTEAFF. CDR3 in DNA: TGCGCCAGCAGCAGGACGGAGAACACTGAAGCTTTCTTT.

This chain uses TRBV5-1 with TRBJ2-2, with D possibly TRBD2 on 5 matching bases. Germline CDR1 SGHRS, CDR2 YFSETQ. Trimming took off 0 bases at V and 0 bases at J, with 9 bases between the two ends. CDR3 size: 16 residues. CDR3 residues: CASSLVSGANTGELFF. CDR3 DNA: TGCGCCAGCAGCTTGGTAAGCGGAGCGAACACCGGGGAGCTGTTTTTT.

This rearrangement joins TRBV5-1 to TRBJ2-1; TRBD1 agrees at 12 bases. Losses at the gene ends were 5 bases for V and 10 bases for J; bases not matched to a gene: 7. From germline, CDR1 is SGHRS and CDR2 YFSETQ. This CDR3 spans 14 amino acids. The CDR3 DNA is TGCGCCAGCAGTACGGGGACAGGGGGCGTGGAGCAGTTCTTC. This sequence encodes CASSTGTGGVEQFF.

V is TRBV19 and J is TRBJ1-1, with unresolved D. The CDR3 loop spans 13 amino acids. The ends were cut back, 2 bases at V and 1 base at J, with 5 bases in the middle. Germline V gives CDR1 LNHDA, CDR2 SQIVND (reference sequence). This CDR3 is CASSIRENTEAFF. The CDR3 DNA is TGTGCCAGTAGTATAAGGGAGAACACTGAAGCTTTCTTT.

V gene TRBV18 combines with J gene TRBJ1-4; D is ambiguous. Trimming pared 1 base from V and 5 bases from J, leaving 11 bases between. The CDR3 runs to 15 residues. Germline V gene lookup returns CDR1 KGHSH and CDR2 LQKENI. The CDR3 protein is CASSPRPAENEKLFF. The CDR3 region has the DNA TGTGCCAGCTCACCACGTCCGGCAGAGAATGAAAAACTGTTTTTT. Full variable domain (outside the CDR3, taken from reference TRBV18 and TRBJ1-4): NAGVMQNPRHLVRRRGQEARLRCSPMKGHSHVYWYRQLPEEGLKFMVYLQKENIIDESGMPKERFSAEFPKEGPSILRIQQVVRGDSAAYFCASSPRPAENEKLFFGSGTQLSVL.

This chain uses TRBV3-1 (or the pseudogene TRBV3-2) with TRBJ2-3, with 7 nucleotides matching TRBD1. Germline CDR1 and CDR2: LGHDT and YNNKEL (reference sequence). The CDR3 sequence is 15 residues long. The J segment lost 0 bases and the V segment lost 4 bases, leaving 4 bases of the junction unmatched. The CDR3 here is CASSPTGQSTDTQYF. In DNA form, the CDR3 reads TGTGCCAGCAGCCCAACGGGACAGAGCACAGATACGCAGTATTTT.

This clone appeared a single time. The chain recombines TRBV2 with TRBJ1-3; D remains unclear. Germline loops: CDR1 SNHLY, CDR2 FYNNEI. Trimming removed 0 bases at V and 4 bases at J, with 10 bases between. The CDR3 covers 15 residues. DNA of the CDR3: TGTGCCAGCAGTGAAGCTAGGGTAGGAGGAAACACCATATATTTT. Translated: CASSEARVGGNTIYF.

The V and J genes are TRBV28 and TRBJ2-7, with 12 bases matching TRBD2. Trimming removed 10 bases from V and 2 bases from J; junction bases left unmatched: 0. The CDR3 loop spans 12 amino acids. The germline V gene encodes CDR1 MDHEN and CDR2 SYDVKM. CDR3: CATSGRAYEQYF. In DNA, the CDR3 is TGTGCCACTAGCGGGAGGGCCTACGAGCAGTACTTC.

This chain connects TRBV15 to TRBJ1-1, with 7 bases aligning to TRBD1. This CDR3 comprises 15 residues. Germline V gives CDR1 LNHNV, CDR2 YYDKDF (reference sequence). Trimming removed 4 bases from V and 3 bases from J; junction bases left unmatched: 8. The CDR3 sequence: CATSKPQGRDTEAFF. DNA for the CDR3: TGTGCCACCAGCAAACCACAGGGGAGGGACACTGAAGCTTTCTTT.

This rearrangement joins TRBV19 to TRBJ1-2; TRBD1 agrees at 7 bases. J lost 7 bases, V lost 3 bases, and 11 bases had no gene match. CDR3 length equals 15 residues. The germline V gene encodes CDR1 LNHDA and CDR2 SQIVND (reference sequence). The CDR3 nucleotides are TGTGCCAGTAGTATTCGAGGGGGCAAGAGGAGTGGCTACACCTTC. Amino acid sequence: CASSIRGGKRSGYTF.

A few counts support this clone. The chain has TRBV5-6 and TRBJ1-1, with D tentatively TRBD1 (5 bases). Trimming removed 4 bases from V and 5 bases from J, with 15 bases in between. The germline V gene has CDR1 SGHDT and CDR2 YYEEEE. The CDR3 covers 14 residues. CDR3 in DNA: TGTGCCAGCAGCGCTCGTGGGGGGGGAACTGAAGCTTTCTTT. Translating it yields CASSARGGGTEAFF.

The V and J genes are TRBV4-1 and TRBJ2-7, with TRBD2 matching 9 bases. The ends lost 3 bases at V and 7 bases at J; junction bases unmatched: 22. Germline CDR1 MGHRA, CDR2 YSYEKL. The CDR3 is 19 residues long. CDR3 sequence reads: CASSQVPETSGLLRSEQYF. The CDR3 DNA reads as TGCGCCAGCAGCCAGGTGCCGGAGACTAGCGGACTACTACGAAGTGAGCAGTACTTC.

V gene TRBV3-1 (or the pseudogene TRBV3-2) combines with J gene TRBJ1-5; D call uncertain. V was clipped by 5 bases and J by 8 bases, with 16 bases between them. The CDR3 contains 14 residues. CDR1 and CDR2 from the germline V gene are LGHDT and YNNKEL (reference sequence). DNA for the CDR3: TGTGCCAGCAGCGAGGAAAGCCTCTGGGAGCCCCAGCATTTT. Translated: CASSEESLWEPQHF.

This clone has just one count. The chain carries TRBV11-2 and TRBJ2-7; weak D call: TRBD1 (6 bases). The CDR3 length is 14 residues. Germline CDR1 is SGHAT and CDR2 is FQNNGV. The ends were cut back, 1 base at V and 3 bases at J, with 10 bases in the middle. CDR3 protein: CASSLGGLLYEQYF. DNA of the CDR3: TGTGCCAGCAGCTTAGGGGGGCTTCTCTACGAGCAGTACTTC.